The present TCR beta chain was sequenced within a study of long-term antiretroviral therapy in people with HIV. At the survey level, the v3.0 immunoSEQ assay was run. The method was immunoSEQ multiplex PCR; TCRdb's version includes in-frame clones alone and lacks a portion of them. The repertoire holds about 30,000 clones, over 85% seen once, with approximately 6.8% in the top ten. Details on this clone: What it binds is unknown.

Study-wide results and caveats: Compared with controls, HIV repertoires showed narrower CDR3 length ranges.

V was shortened by 2 bases and J by 4 bases, with 15 bases between the two germline ends. The CDR3 has 16 residues. Per the germline V gene, CDR1 is SGHVS and CDR2 is FQNEAQ. This TCR was recovered from a woman in her thirties or forties with HIV. The chain combines TRBV7-8 with TRBJ2-1; D possibly corresponds to TRBD1 (6 bases). The sequenced sample was unsorted PBMCs, obtained almost 6.7 years after starting antiretroviral therapy. CDR3 protein: CASSLRRRGNYNEQFF. CDR3 nucleotides: TGTGCCAGCAGCTTACGTCGCAGGGGAAATTACAATGAGCAGTTCTTC.